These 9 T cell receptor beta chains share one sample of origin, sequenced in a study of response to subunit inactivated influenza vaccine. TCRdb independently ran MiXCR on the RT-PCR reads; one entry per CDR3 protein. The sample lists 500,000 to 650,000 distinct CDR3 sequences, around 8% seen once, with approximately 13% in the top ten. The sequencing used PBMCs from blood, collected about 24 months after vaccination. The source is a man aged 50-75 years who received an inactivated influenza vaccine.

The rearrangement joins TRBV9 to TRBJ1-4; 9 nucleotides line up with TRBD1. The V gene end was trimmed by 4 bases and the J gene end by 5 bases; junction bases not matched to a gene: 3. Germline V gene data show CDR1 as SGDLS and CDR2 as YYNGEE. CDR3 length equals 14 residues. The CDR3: CASSIGTGNEKLFF. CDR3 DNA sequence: TGTGCCAGCAGCATAGGGACAGGGAATGAAAAACTGTTTTTT. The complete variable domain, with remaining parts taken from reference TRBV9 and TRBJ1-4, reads DSGVTQTPKHLITATGQRVTLRCSPRSGDLSVYWYQQSLDQGLQFLIQYYNGEERAKGNILERFSAQQFPDLHSELNLSSLELGDSALYFCASSIGTGNEKLFFGSGTQLSVL.

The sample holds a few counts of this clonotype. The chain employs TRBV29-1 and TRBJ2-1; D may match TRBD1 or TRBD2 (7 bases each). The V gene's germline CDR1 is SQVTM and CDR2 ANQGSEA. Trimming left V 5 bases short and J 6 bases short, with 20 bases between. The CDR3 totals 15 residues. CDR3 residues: CSVPRKQGGFNEQFF. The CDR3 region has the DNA TGCAGCGTTCCGAGGAAGCAGGGGGGGTTCAATGAGCAGTTCTTC.

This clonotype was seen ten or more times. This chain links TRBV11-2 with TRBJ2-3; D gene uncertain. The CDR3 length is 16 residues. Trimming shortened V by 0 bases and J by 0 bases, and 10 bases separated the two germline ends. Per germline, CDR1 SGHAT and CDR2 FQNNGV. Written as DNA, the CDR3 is TGTGCCAGCAGCTTAGAGGCAGGATCTAGCACAGATACGCAGTATTTT. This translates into CASSLEAGSSTDTQYF.

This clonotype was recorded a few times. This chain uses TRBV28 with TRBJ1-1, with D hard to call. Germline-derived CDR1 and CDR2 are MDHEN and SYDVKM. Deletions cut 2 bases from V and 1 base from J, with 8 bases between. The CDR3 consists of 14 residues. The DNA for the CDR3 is TGTGCCAGCAGTTTACAAGTCCGGAACACTGAAGCTTTCTTT. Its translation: CASSLQVRNTEAFF.

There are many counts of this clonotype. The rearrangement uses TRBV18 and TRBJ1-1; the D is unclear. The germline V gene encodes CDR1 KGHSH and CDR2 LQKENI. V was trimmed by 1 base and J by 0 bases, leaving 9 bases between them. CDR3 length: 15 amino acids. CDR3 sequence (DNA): TGTGCCAGCTCACCACTCGACAAGATGAACACTGAAGCTTTCTTT. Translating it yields CASSPLDKMNTEAFF.

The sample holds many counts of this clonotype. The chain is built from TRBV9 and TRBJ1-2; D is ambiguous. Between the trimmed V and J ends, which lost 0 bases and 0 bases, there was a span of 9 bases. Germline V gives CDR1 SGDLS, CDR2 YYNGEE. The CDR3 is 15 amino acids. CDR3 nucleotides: TGTGCCAGCAGCGTAGGAGGAGACTCTAACTATGGCTACACCTTC. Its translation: CASSVGGDSNYGYTF.

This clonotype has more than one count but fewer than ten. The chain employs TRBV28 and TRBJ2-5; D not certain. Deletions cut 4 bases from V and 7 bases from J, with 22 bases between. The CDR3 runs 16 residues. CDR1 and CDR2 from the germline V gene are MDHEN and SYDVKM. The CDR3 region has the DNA TGTGCCAGCAGTTCCACTTTCGACGCATTGGCCGGGACCCAGTACTTC. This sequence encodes CASSSTFDALAGTQYF.

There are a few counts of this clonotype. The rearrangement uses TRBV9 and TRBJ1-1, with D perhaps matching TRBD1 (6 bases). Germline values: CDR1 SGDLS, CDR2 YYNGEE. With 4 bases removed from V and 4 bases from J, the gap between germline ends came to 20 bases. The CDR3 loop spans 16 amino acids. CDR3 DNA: TGTGCCAGCAGCCCCACGGGGGGGGGGCAGGGCACTGAAGCTTTCTTT. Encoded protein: CASSPTGGGQGTEAFF.

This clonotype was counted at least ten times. The CDR3 DNA is TGCGCCAGCAGAAGACTAGCGGAGATCACAGATACGCAGTATTTT. Protein: CASRRLAEITDTQYF. The chain recombines TRBV5-1 with TRBJ2-3; 9 bases are a match to TRBD2. V lost 5 bases and J lost 2; bases outside the gene matches: 6. The CDR3 runs to 15 residues. Germline loops: CDR1 SGHRS, CDR2 YFSETQ.